Following are 31 T cell receptor beta chains from one sample sequenced in a study of OX40 agonist ivuxolimab in advanced cancers. TCRdb's copy holds only in-frame clones and misses some; the assay was immunoSEQ multiplex PCR. The sample lists under 100,000 clones, 75% to 90% occurring once. The material sequenced was CD4+ or CD8+ T cells sorted from blood, taken in a trial of the OX40 agonist ivuxolimab. These receptors were obtained from an adult with an advanced solid tumor such as melanoma, head and neck, liver or kidney cancer.

The rearrangement joins TRBV7-9 to TRBJ1-1; D is unresolved. In germline, CDR1 is SEHNR, CDR2 FQNEAQ (reference sequence). The CDR3 has 15 residues. With 5 bases removed from V and 2 bases from J, the gap between germline ends came to 15 bases. CDR3 region: CASSESLRLNTEAFF. The CDR3 DNA follows: TGTGCCAGCAGCGAATCCCTCCGGTTAAACACTGAAGCTTTCTTT. Combining the CDR3 with reference TRBV7-9 and TRBJ1-1 gives the whole variable domain DTGVSQNPRHKITKRGQNVTFRCDPISEHNRLYWYRQTLGQGPEFLTYFQNEAQLEKSRLLSDRFSAERPKGSFSTLEIQRTEQGDSAMYLCASSESLRLNTEAFFGQGTRLTVV.

This clone was picked up a small number of times. V and J are TRBV30 and TRBJ1-2, with D perhaps TRBD1 (5 bases). This CDR3 region has 17 residues. The germline V gene encodes CDR1 GTSNPN and CDR2 SVGIG (reference sequence). V lost 3 bases to trimming and J lost 4 bases, with 24 bases between them. CDR3 amino acids: CAWRGVGTPQELYGYTF. Here the CDR3 DNA reads TGTGCCTGGAGAGGGGTAGGGACTCCCCAAGAACTCTATGGCTACACCTTC.

A single count supports this clone. The rearrangement links TRBV7-9 to TRBJ2-1; 11 bases align to TRBD1. Germline-derived CDR1 and CDR2 are SEHNR and FQNEAQ (reference sequence). The CDR3 has 14 amino acids. V dropped 4 bases and J dropped 6; count of bases not matched to a gene: 2. The CDR3: CASSSGTGGNEQFF. The DNA of the CDR3 is TGTGCCAGCAGCTCCGGGACAGGGGGCAATGAGCAGTTCTTC.

The rearrangement links TRBV4-2 to TRBJ2-1; 12 bases are shared with TRBD2. V shed 1 base, J shed 5 bases, and the junction held 6 bases outside the gene matches. The CDR3 loop spans 17 amino acids. Germline CDR1 LGHNA, CDR2 YNFKEQ. The CDR3 loop is CASSQGLAGEADNEQFF. The CDR3 DNA reads TGTGCCAGCAGCCAAGGACTAGCGGGGGAGGCCGACAATGAGCAGTTCTTC.

The rearrangement links TRBV7-2 to TRBJ2-7, with 9 bases lining up with TRBD1. This CDR3 spans 15 amino acids. V gave up 5 bases and J gave up 3 bases; unmatched junction bases: 8. Germline V gene data show CDR1 as SGHTA and CDR2 as FQGNSA. This CDR3 is CASSEGTGHLYEQYF. The CDR3 DNA sequence: TGTGCCAGCAGCGAAGGGACAGGGCACCTCTACGAGCAGTACTTC.

Written as DNA, the CDR3 is TGTGCCAGCAGTTACTCCGCGGGGGGGACTAATGAAAAACTGTTTTTT. Amino acids: CASSYSAGGTNEKLFF. The gene calls are TRBV6-6 and TRBJ1-4; D is perhaps TRBD1 (5 bases). V was pared by 0 bases and J by 2 bases, with 10 bases between. The CDR3 covers 16 residues. In germline, CDR1 is MNHNY, CDR2 SVGAGI (reference sequence).

The gene calls are TRBV6-5 and TRBJ2-7; tentatively, D is TRBD1 or TRBD2 (5 bases each). This CDR3 region has 16 residues. Trimming stripped 0 bases from V and 2 bases from J, with 14 bases between. Germline V gene sequence: CDR1 MNHEY, CDR2 SVGAGI. CDR3 in amino acids: CASSYSGVMGAYEQYF. The CDR3 nucleotides read TGTGCCAGCAGTTACTCAGGGGTCATGGGGGCCTACGAGCAGTACTTC.

The V gene is TRBV14, the J gene TRBJ2-7; 7 bases are shared with TRBD2. CDR3 length: 13 residues. V shed 4 bases, J shed 3 bases, and the junction held 3 bases outside the gene matches. CDR1 and CDR2 (germline): SGHDN, FVKESK. CDR3 loop: CASSRQRGYEQYF. The CDR3 region has the DNA TGTGCCAGCAGCCGACAGCGGGGCTACGAGCAGTACTTC.

The J gene is TRBJ2-2, the V gene TRBV10-2; no firm D call. CDR1 and CDR2 (germline): WSHSY, SAAADI. The germline V and J ends were trimmed by 3 bases and 5 bases, with 7 bases remaining between them. This CDR3 has 13 residues. The CDR3 DNA reads as TGCGCCAGCAGTGAAAGGCAGACCGGGGAGCTGTTTTTT. Its protein product is CASSERQTGELFF.

The V and J genes are TRBV6-1 and TRBJ2-1; 7 bases align to TRBD2. CDR1 is MNHNS and CDR2 is SASEGT in the germline V gene. V dropped 2 bases and J dropped 0; count of bases not matched to a gene: 4. The CDR3 length is 16 residues. In DNA form, the CDR3 reads TGTGCCAGCAGTGAATCCGGGGGGAGCTCCTACAATGAGCAGTTCTTC. This gives the protein CASSESGGSSYNEQFF.

The chain combines TRBV5-6 with TRBJ2-7, with a possible D match to TRBD1 (5 bases). The ends were cut back, 4 bases at V and 5 bases at J, with 16 bases in the middle. The CDR3 has 14 residues. Germline CDR1 and CDR2: SGHDT and YYEEEE. CDR3 protein: CASSRVGPRDEQYF. In nucleotides, the CDR3 is TGTGCCAGCAGCCGCGTCGGGCCCAGGGACGAGCAGTACTTC.

The chain employs TRBV6-1 and TRBJ1-2; D is uncertain. CDR3 size: 11 residues. The V gene lost 4 bases and the J gene lost 7 bases, with 7 bases spanning the gap. The germline V gene has CDR1 MNHNS and CDR2 SASEGT. The CDR3 sequence is CASSGGTGYTF. The CDR3 DNA reads as TGTGCCAGCAGTGGCGGAACTGGCTACACCTTC.

This clone has just a few counts. The gene calls are TRBV7-9 and TRBJ2-5; perhaps D is TRBD1 or TRBD2 (6 bases each). The V end lost 5 bases, the J end lost 5 bases, and 12 bases lay between the germline ends. The CDR3 totals 13 residues. Germline CDR1 is SEHNR and CDR2 is FQNEAQ (reference sequence). The CDR3 DNA follows: TGTGCCAGCAGCCAAGGGGGAGGCGAGACCCAGTACTTC. Translating it yields CASSQGGGETQYF. The whole variable domain, filled in from reference TRBV7-9 and TRBJ2-5, reads DTGVSQNPRHKITKRGQNVTFRCDPISEHNRLYWYRQTLGQGPEFLTYFQNEAQLEKSRLLSDRFSAERPKGSFSTLEIQRTEQGDSAMYLCASSQGGGETQYFGPGTRLLVL.

This clone was recorded only once. The genes are TRBV6-6 and TRBJ1-4; D not certain. Per the germline V gene, CDR1 is MNHNY and CDR2 is SVGAGI (reference sequence). The CDR3 extends over 14 amino acids. V was pared by 5 bases and J by 1 base, with 8 bases between. For the CDR3, the DNA is TGTGCCAGCAGTCTGAGAGGAACTAATGAAAAACTGTTTTTT. Protein product: CASSLRGTNEKLFF.

The CDR3, as DNA: TGTGCCAGCAGCCAGTCGGGGACCCCCGGCAGGGAGCAGTACTTC. Protein: CASSQSGTPGREQYF. The rearrangement joins TRBV16 to TRBJ2-7; D could derive from TRBD1 or TRBD2 (5 bases each). Trimming shortened V by 3 bases and J by 7 bases, and 19 bases separated the two germline ends. Germline CDR1 and CDR2: KGHSY and FQNENV. The CDR3 has 15 amino acids.

The chain is built from TRBV11-2 and TRBJ2-3; 9 bases map to TRBD2. The CDR3 contains 19 residues. Germline V lookup: CDR1 SGHAT, CDR2 FQNNGV. V shed 1 base and J 1 base; nucleotides not matched to a gene: 12. This CDR3 is CASSLGILAGTERTDTQYF. The CDR3 DNA reads as TGTGCCAGCAGCTTAGGAATCCTAGCGGGGACCGAACGCACAGATACGCAGTATTTT.

The chain is built from TRBV7-8 and TRBJ1-3; a weak D match, TRBD1 (6 bases). This CDR3 comprises 15 residues. Germline CDR1 is SGHVS and CDR2 is FQNEAQ. V was shortened by 3 bases and J by 2 bases, with 11 bases between the two germline ends. The CDR3 DNA sequence: TGTGCCAGCAGCTTCTCAGGGGCAGCTGGAAACACCATATATTTT. Translated, it gives CASSFSGAAGNTIYF.

The chain is built from TRBV5-4 and TRBJ2-2; D is perhaps TRBD1 (5 bases). The length of the CDR3 is 15 residues. Trimming took 4 bases from V and 0 from J, leaving 10 bases between them. CDR1 and CDR2 from the germline V gene are SGHNT and YYREEE (reference sequence). The CDR3 region is CASSPQGSNTGELFF. The CDR3 nucleotides are TGTGCCAGCAGCCCCCAGGGCTCGAACACCGGGGAGCTGTTTTTT.

V gene TRBV30 combines with J gene TRBJ1-2; D not certain. Trimming removed 0 bases from V and 7 bases from J, with 6 bases in between. Per the germline V gene, CDR1 is GTSNPN and CDR2 is SVGIG (reference sequence). The CDR3 has 11 amino acids. DNA of the CDR3: TGTGCCTGGAGTGTATCGGTTGGCTACACCTTC. It specifies CAWSVSVGYTF.

The chain joins TRBV18 to TRBJ1-2, with D possibly TRBD1 on 5 matching bases. This CDR3 contains 19 residues. CDR1 is KGHSH, CDR2 LQKENI, per germline. Trimming stripped 1 base from V and 4 bases from J, with 25 bases between. The CDR3: CASSPRSVTDHSNPYGYTF. CDR3 coding DNA: TGTGCCAGCTCACCACGGAGTGTGACAGATCATAGTAATCCCTATGGCTACACCTTC.

The rearrangement joins TRBV5-6 to TRBJ1-6; no firm D call. This CDR3 has 15 amino acids. The V gene's germline CDR1 is SGHDT and CDR2 YYEEEE. V lost 2 bases to trimming and J lost 4 bases, with 10 bases between them. CDR3 bases: TGTGCCAGCAGCTTTGGGGATCCTTATAATTCACCCCTCCACTTT. It is translated as CASSFGDPYNSPLHF.

This chain links TRBV7-9 with TRBJ1-2; D is uncertain. V lost 5 bases to trimming and J lost 7 bases, with 11 bases between them. The CDR3 consists of 12 residues. The germline V gene encodes CDR1 SEHNR and CDR2 FQNEAQ (reference sequence). CDR3 bases: TGTGCCAGCAGCCCTCAAGAGGTTGGCTACACCTTC. It is translated as CASSPQEVGYTF.

The genes are TRBV18 and TRBJ1-2; unclear D gene. CDR3 length: 14 amino acids. With 5 bases removed from V and 8 bases from J, the gap between germline ends came to 18 bases. Germline CDR1 reads KGHSH; CDR2 reads LQKENI. The CDR3 reads CASSSGPGEGGYTF. CDR3 nucleotides: TGTGCCAGCTCAAGCGGACCGGGTGAAGGAGGCTACACCTTC.

This clone was seen a few times. The chain couples TRBV29-1 to TRBJ2-2; D gene unclear. V was trimmed by 6 bases and J by 2 bases, leaving 16 bases between them. The CDR3 runs to 15 residues. CDR1 and CDR2 from the germline V gene are SQVTM and ANQGSEA. CDR3 in amino acids: CSVALDTANTGELFF. CDR3 DNA: TGCAGCGTCGCCCTCGACACGGCTAACACCGGGGAGCTGTTTTTT.

The chain couples TRBV6-5 to TRBJ1-1, with D maybe TRBD1 (6 bases). The CDR3 is 14 residues long. The germline V gene has CDR1 MNHEY and CDR2 SVGAGI. The V and J ends lost 6 bases and 5 bases respectively, with 16 bases between them. CDR3 in amino acids: CASRDDRSRTEAFF. DNA for the CDR3: TGTGCCAGCAGAGACGACAGGAGTAGGACTGAAGCTTTCTTT.

The V and J genes are TRBV9 and TRBJ1-1, with D maybe TRBD1 (5 bases). Germline V gives CDR1 SGDLS, CDR2 YYNGEE. The CDR3 length is 16 residues. The ends were cut back, 0 bases at V and 4 bases at J, with 16 bases in the middle. Written as DNA, the CDR3 is TGTGCCAGCAGCGTAGTGGGGACGGCTTTGGGCACTGAAGCTTTCTTT. Protein sequence: CASSVVGTALGTEAFF.

This clone was seen a few times. The chain uses TRBV6-5 and TRBJ2-1, with D unresolved. The germline V gene encodes CDR1 MNHEY and CDR2 SVGAGI. The CDR3 covers 14 residues. V dropped 0 bases and J dropped 5 bases, with 8 bases sitting between them. CDR3 DNA sequence: TGTGCCAGCAGTTACTCTATAGGGAACAATGAGCAGTTCTTC. This encodes CASSYSIGNNEQFF.

The genes are TRBV6-5 and TRBJ1-6; TRBD1 might be the D (5 bases). This CDR3 comprises 15 residues. Trimming stripped 2 bases from V and 9 bases from J, with 14 bases between. The germline CDR1 and CDR2 sequences are MNHEY and SVGAGI. CDR3 bases: TGTGCCAGCAGTTACCAGGGAAGGGGCGGTTCACCCCTCCACTTT. Residues: CASSYQGRGGSPLHF.

The chain is built from TRBV11-1 and TRBJ1-1; D gene unclear. Trimming took 8 bases from V and 2 from J, leaving 12 bases between them. This CDR3 contains 13 residues. Germline CDR1 is SGHAT and CDR2 is FQDESV (reference sequence). CDR3 DNA: TGTGCCAGCTGCTACAGTATAAACACTGAAGCTTTCTTT. Protein sequence: CASCYSINTEAFF.

This clone was seen a few times. The rearrangement links TRBV7-9 to TRBJ1-4; 8 nucleotides match TRBD1. The CDR3 sequence is 15 residues long. The junction had 9 bases not matched to a gene; V was cut back by 4 bases and J by 8 bases. The germline gives CDR1 SEHNR, CDR2 FQNEAQ (reference sequence). CDR3 protein: CASSWRQGSGEKLFF. CDR3 nucleotide sequence: TGTGCCAGCAGCTGGAGACAGGGGTCAGGGGAAAAACTGTTTTTT.

The genes are TRBV9 and TRBJ1-1, with D possibly being TRBD1 (5 bases). Germline loops: CDR1 SGDLS, CDR2 YYNGEE. V was cut by 3 bases and J by 7 bases, with 10 bases left in between. This CDR3 spans 12 amino acids. Here the CDR3 DNA reads TGTGCCAGCAGCGGCCAGGGAGTTGAAGCTTTCTTT. Its translation: CASSGQGVEAFF. Drawing the rest from reference TRBV9 and TRBJ1-1, the complete variable domain is DSGVTQTPKHLITATGQRVTLRCSPRSGDLSVYWYQQSLDQGLQFLIQYYNGEERAKGNILERFSAQQFPDLHSELNLSSLELGDSALYFCASSGQGVEAFFGQGTRLTVV.